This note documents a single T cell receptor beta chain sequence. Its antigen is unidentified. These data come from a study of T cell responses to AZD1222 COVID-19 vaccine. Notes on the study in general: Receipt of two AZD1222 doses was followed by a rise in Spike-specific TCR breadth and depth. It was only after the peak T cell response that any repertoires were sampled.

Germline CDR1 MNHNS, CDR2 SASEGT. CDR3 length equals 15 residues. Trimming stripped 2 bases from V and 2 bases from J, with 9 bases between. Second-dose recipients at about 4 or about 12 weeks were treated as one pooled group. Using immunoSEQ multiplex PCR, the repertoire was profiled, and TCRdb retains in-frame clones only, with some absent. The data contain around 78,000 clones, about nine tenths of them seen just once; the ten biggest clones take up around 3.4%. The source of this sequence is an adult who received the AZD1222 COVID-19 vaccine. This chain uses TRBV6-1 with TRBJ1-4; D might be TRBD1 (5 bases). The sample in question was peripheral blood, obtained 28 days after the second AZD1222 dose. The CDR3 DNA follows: TGTGCCAGCAGTGAACGGGGACGGACTAATGAAAAACTGTTTTTT. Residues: CASSERGRTNEKLFF.